These 25 T cell receptor beta chains originate from one sample sequenced in a study of identical twins. TCRdb itself ran the 5' RACE reads through MiXCR, one entry per CDR3 protein. The sample consists of approximately 500,000 distinct CDR3 sequences, roughly 15% of them appearing once. These data were likewise used in another study, on yellow fever vaccine responses in identical twins.

Sequenced sample: CD4+ T cells sorted from blood. Receptor source: a woman aged 18-35 years in good health.

The table lists this clonotype with many counts. This chain links TRBV6-1 with TRBJ1-4, with 8 bases aligning to TRBD1. The germline CDR1 and CDR2 sequences are MNHNS and SASEGT. Trimming at V came to 7 bases and at J to 0 bases, leaving 4 bases not matched to a gene. CDR3 length: 15 residues. The CDR3 nucleotides read TGTGCCAGCACGGACAGGGCAGCAACTAATGAAAAACTGTTTTTT. Its translation: CASTDRAATNEKLFF.

This clonotype occurred many times. The rearrangement uses TRBV12-3 or TRBV12-4 and TRBJ1-2; no clear D gene. With 7 bases removed from V and 6 bases from J, the gap between germline ends came to 9 bases. The CDR3 totals 11 residues. The CDR3 bases are TGTGCCAGCATGGGTAGGAATGGCTACACCTTC. Its protein product is CASMGRNGYTF.

V and J are TRBV3-1 and TRBJ2-7; the match to TRBD2 covers 12 bases. The CDR3 spans 15 residues. V lost 2 bases, J lost 4 bases, and 3 bases stayed unmatched. CDR1 and CDR2 from the germline V gene are LGHDT and YNNKEL (reference sequence). The CDR3 DNA reads TGTGCCAGCAGCCAACAGACTAGCGGGAGTTACGAGCAGTACTTC. Translation gives CASSQQTSGSYEQYF.

The table lists this clonotype with a few counts. The chain combines TRBV12-3 or TRBV12-4 with TRBJ1-1; D is perhaps TRBD1 (5 bases). V shed 6 bases and J shed 6 bases, with 17 bases lying between them. The CDR3 extends over 14 amino acids. CDR3 sequence (DNA): TGTGCCAGCAGCTGGGACGGTCGAGGGGCTGAAGCTTTCTTT. Amino acid sequence: CASSWDGRGAEAFF.

The chain recombines TRBV12-3 or TRBV12-4 with TRBJ2-7; 8 bases align to TRBD1. The CDR3 spans 13 residues. Trimming cost V 6 bases and J 2 bases; bases outside gene matches: 3. CDR3 region: CASSLQGAYEQYV. CDR3 coding DNA: TGTGCCAGCAGCCTACAGGGGGCCTACGAGCAGTACGTC.

A few counts support this clonotype. The chain joins TRBV12-3 or TRBV12-4 to TRBJ2-1; 9 bases map to TRBD2. The CDR3 spans 14 residues. Trimming took 4 bases from V and 9 from J; bases not matched to a gene: 7. CDR3 protein: CASSSLAGSGEQFF. Written as DNA, the CDR3 is TGTGCCAGCAGTTCCCTAGCGGGGTCGGGTGAGCAGTTCTTC.

This clonotype has just a few counts. V gene TRBV12-3 or TRBV12-4 combines with J gene TRBJ2-7; TRBD1 matches 9 bases. V shed 6 bases and J 3 bases; nucleotides not matched to a gene: 6. The length of the CDR3 is 14 residues. The DNA of the CDR3 is TGTGCCAGCAGGGGGACAGGGACCATCTACGAGCAGTACTTC. Protein sequence: CASRGTGTIYEQYF.

This clonotype occurred a few times. The V gene is TRBV15, the J gene TRBJ2-3; 9 bases are a match to TRBD1. The ends lost 1 base at V and 2 bases at J; junction bases unmatched: 10. The CDR3 length is 18 residues. Germline V gene lookup returns CDR1 LNHNV and CDR2 YYDKDF (reference sequence). The CDR3, as DNA: TGTGCCACCAGCAGAGTAAGGGGACAGGGCATGATCACAGATACGCAGTATTTT. Encoded protein: CATSRVRGQGMITDTQYF. The variable domain in full, completed from reference TRBV15 and TRBJ2-3, reads DAMVIQNPRYQVTQFGKPVTLSCSQTLNHNVMYWYQQKSSQAPKLLFHYYDKDFNNEADTPDNFQSRRPNTSFCFLDIRSPGLGDTAMYLCATSRVRGQGMITDTQYFGPGTRLTVL.

The chain uses TRBV11-3 and TRBJ2-3; D remains ambiguous. Germline assignment: CDR1 SGHNT and CDR2 YENEEA. The CDR3 has 17 amino acids. Deletions cut 1 base from V and 3 bases from J, with 17 bases between. The CDR3 sequence: CASSLVPQPRSTDTQYF. CDR3 coding DNA: TGTGCCAGCAGCTTAGTCCCCCAGCCCCGATCGACAGATACGCAGTATTTT. The whole variable domain, filled in from reference TRBV11-3 and TRBJ2-3, reads EAGVVQSPRYKIIEKKQPVAFWCNPISGHNTLYWYLQNLGQGPELLIRYENEEAVDDSQLPKDRFSAERLKGVDSTLKIQPAELGDSAVYLCASSLVPQPRSTDTQYFGPGTRLTVL.

The rearrangement uses TRBV5-5 and TRBJ1-6, with TRBD1 as a possible D gene (6 bases). Trimming removed 0 bases at V and 9 bases at J, with 10 bases between. Germline CDR1 SGHKS, CDR2 YYEKEE (reference sequence). The CDR3 extends over 14 amino acids. CDR3 region: CASSLGVTGSPLHF. DNA of the CDR3: TGTGCCAGCAGCTTGGGGGTGACAGGTTCACCCCTCCACTTT.

The genes are TRBV20-1 and TRBJ2-7, with 8 bases lining up with TRBD2. The CDR3 extends over 13 amino acids. V was pared by 0 bases and J by 5 bases, with 3 bases of the junction left unmatched. Germline V gives CDR1 DFQATT, CDR2 SNEGSKA (reference sequence). CDR3 region: CSARDLRGDEQYV. DNA of the CDR3: TGCAGTGCTAGAGACTTGCGGGGGGACGAGCAGTACGTC.

The chain links TRBV3-1 to TRBJ2-1, with 9 bases lining up with TRBD2. Unmatched junction bases numbered 9, after V lost 8 bases and J lost 4 bases. The CDR3 loop spans 15 amino acids. Germline V gene lookup returns CDR1 LGHDT and CDR2 YNNKEL (reference sequence). The CDR3 region has the DNA TGTGCCAGCGGGCAAGGACTAGCGTTATACAATGAGCAGTTCTTC. This encodes CASGQGLALYNEQFF.

The chain links TRBV20-1 to TRBJ1-5; 11 bases fit TRBD1. CDR1 DFQATT and CDR2 SNEGSKA come from the germline V gene (reference sequence). V gave up 1 base and J gave up 3 bases; unmatched junction bases: 2. This CDR3 is 15 amino acids long. CDR3 protein: CSARGDRGSNQPQHF. CDR3 DNA sequence: TGCAGTGCTAGAGGGGACAGGGGGTCCAATCAGCCCCAGCATTTT.

This clonotype has a handful of counts. The J gene is TRBJ2-5, the V gene TRBV12-3 or TRBV12-4; no reliable D call. The V gene lost 8 bases and the J gene lost 1 base, with 14 bases spanning the gap. The CDR3 spans 14 residues. CDR3: CASGNGALQETQYF. DNA for the CDR3: TGTGCCAGCGGAAACGGAGCCCTCCAAGAGACCCAGTACTTC.

Only a few counts were recorded for this clonotype. The V call is TRBV6-2 or TRBV6-3, the J call TRBJ1-2; tentatively, D is TRBD1 (5 bases). The length of the CDR3 is 19 residues. CDR1 MNHEY and CDR2 SVGEGT come from the germline V gene. V was trimmed by 2 bases and J by 4 bases, leaving 26 bases between them. The CDR3 reads CASSYRDGGGWRDRYGYTF. In DNA, the CDR3 is TGTGCCAGCAGTTACCGGGACGGGGGGGGATGGAGAGATCGCTATGGCTACACCTTC.

Only a few counts were recorded for this clonotype. This chain connects TRBV6-1 to TRBJ2-5, with 13 nucleotides matching TRBD2. Trimming cost V 3 bases and J 4 bases; bases outside gene matches: 2. There are 15 residues in the CDR3. Germline CDR1 reads MNHNS; CDR2 reads SASEGT. The CDR3, as DNA: TGTGCCAGCAGTGATGGGACTAGCGGGGCAGAGACCCAGTACTTC. Protein: CASSDGTSGAETQYF.

V gene TRBV20-1 combines with J gene TRBJ2-6; 7 nucleotides align to TRBD2. The junction had 6 bases not matched to a gene; V was cut back by 6 bases and J by 4 bases. Germline-derived CDR1 and CDR2 are DFQATT and SNEGSKA (reference sequence). The CDR3 is 14 amino acids. The CDR3 region is CSAPLASGANVLTF. In DNA form, the CDR3 reads TGCAGTGCACCACTAGCGTCCGGGGCCAACGTCCTGACTTTC.

Only a few counts were recorded for this clonotype. The chain carries TRBV5-4 and TRBJ2-7; perhaps TRBD1 as D (5 bases). The length of the CDR3 is 12 residues. The germline gives CDR1 SGHNT, CDR2 YYREEE (reference sequence). Between the trimmed V and J ends, which lost 4 bases and 2 bases, there was a span of 7 bases. The CDR3 bases are TGTGCCAGCAGCATGGACACCTACGAGCAGTACTTC. As protein: CASSMDTYEQYF.

The gene calls are TRBV12-3 or TRBV12-4 and TRBJ1-1; D gene ambiguous. The CDR3 contains 14 residues. V lost 7 bases to trimming and J lost 4 bases, with 16 bases between them. CDR3 region: CASTLPGRVTEAFF. The CDR3 nucleotides are TGTGCCAGCACCCTCCCCGGGCGGGTCACTGAAGCTTTCTTT.

The chain couples TRBV2 to TRBJ2-4, with D possibly being TRBD2 (6 bases). Germline values: CDR1 SNHLY, CDR2 FYNNEI. CDR3 length equals 15 residues. The V and J ends lost 7 bases and 2 bases respectively, with 15 bases between them. CDR3: CASIRDWDSKNIQYF. CDR3 bases: TGTGCCAGCATCCGAGACTGGGACTCCAAAAACATTCAGTACTTC.

This clonotype was observed a handful of times. The rearrangement joins TRBV20-1 to TRBJ2-3, with 10 bases fitting TRBD1. The CDR3 consists of 14 residues. The trim removed 5 bases at V and 0 bases at J, leaving 2 bases unmatched. Germline CDR1 and CDR2: DFQATT and SNEGSKA (reference sequence). The CDR3, as DNA: TGCAGTGCTGGGGGACAGGGGAGCACAGATACGCAGTATTTT. It is translated as CSAGGQGSTDTQYF.

This clonotype was seen a few times. The gene calls are TRBV28 and TRBJ1-2; D possibly corresponds to TRBD1 (5 bases). Germline lookup yields CDR1 MDHEN and CDR2 SYDVKM. Trimming stripped 6 bases from V and 2 bases from J, with 10 bases between. The CDR3 totals 13 residues. The CDR3: CASRRDFNYGYTF. CDR3 sequence (DNA): TGTGCCAGCAGACGGGACTTCAACTATGGCTACACCTTC.

V gene TRBV18 combines with J gene TRBJ2-1; TRBD2 matches at 16 bases. Losses at the gene ends were 5 bases for V and 9 bases for J; bases not matched to a gene: 7. CDR3 length equals 16 residues. Germline lookup yields CDR1 KGHSH and CDR2 LQKENI. CDR3 amino acids: CASSRGTSGRATEQFF. The DNA of the CDR3 is TGTGCCAGCTCAAGAGGGACTAGCGGGAGGGCCACTGAGCAGTTCTTC.

This clonotype was observed a handful of times. The V gene is TRBV5-5, the J gene TRBJ2-1, with 7 bases lining up with TRBD1. Germline V gene lookup returns CDR1 SGHKS and CDR2 YYEKEE (reference sequence). The ends lost 4 bases at V and 3 bases at J; junction bases unmatched: 10. This CDR3 contains 16 residues. The CDR3 here is CASSGTVGDFYNEQFF. CDR3 nucleotides: TGTGCCAGCAGCGGGACAGTTGGGGATTTCTACAATGAGCAGTTCTTC.

V gene TRBV7-9 combines with J gene TRBJ2-1; TRBD2 matches at 12 bases. Germline values: CDR1 SEHNR, CDR2 FQNEAQ (reference sequence). Losses at the gene ends were 8 bases for V and 8 bases for J; bases not matched to a gene: 10. This CDR3 region has 15 residues. The CDR3 DNA sequence: TGTGCCAGCCTCCTCCGGACTAGCGGGGACTATGAGCAGTTCTTC. Protein product: CASLLRTSGDYEQFF.